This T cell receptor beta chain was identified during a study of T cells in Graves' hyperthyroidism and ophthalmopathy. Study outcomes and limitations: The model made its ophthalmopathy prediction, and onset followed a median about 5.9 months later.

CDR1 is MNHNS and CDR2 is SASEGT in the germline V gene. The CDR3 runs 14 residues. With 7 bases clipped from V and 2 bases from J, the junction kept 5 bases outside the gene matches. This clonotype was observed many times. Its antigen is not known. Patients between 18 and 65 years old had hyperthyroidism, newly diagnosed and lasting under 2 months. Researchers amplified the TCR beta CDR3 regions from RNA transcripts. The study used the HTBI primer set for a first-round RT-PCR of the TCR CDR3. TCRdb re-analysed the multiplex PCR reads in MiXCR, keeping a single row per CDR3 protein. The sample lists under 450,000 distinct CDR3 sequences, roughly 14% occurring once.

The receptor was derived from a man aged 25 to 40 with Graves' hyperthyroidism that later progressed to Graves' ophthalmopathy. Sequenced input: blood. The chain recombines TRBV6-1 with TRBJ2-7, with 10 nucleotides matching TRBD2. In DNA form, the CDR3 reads TGTGCCAGCAAACCTAGCGGGGGAGCCTACGAGCAGTACTTC. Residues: CASKPSGGAYEQYF.